This entry features one TCR beta chain sequence. The same CDR3 also results from other DNA sequences found in this sample. These data originate in a study of Tregs in tolerant kidney transplant recipients. TCRdb's table, derived via immunoSEQ multiplex PCR, lists solely in-frame clones and lacks some. The sample lists over 50,000 clones; around 83% were seen once. The sequenced material came from CD4+ T cells from blood. This receptor was identified in a human donor in good health.

Written as DNA, the CDR3 is TGTGCCAGCAGTTATTGGGGGCCCTCCTACGAGCAGTACTTC. Its protein is CASSYWGPSYEQYF. This rearrangement joins TRBV6-5 to TRBJ2-7; D may be TRBD1 (6 bases). The germline V and J ends were trimmed by 3 bases and 0 bases, with 9 bases remaining between them. The CDR3 length is 14 residues. Germline V gene data show CDR1 as MNHEY and CDR2 as SVGAGI.